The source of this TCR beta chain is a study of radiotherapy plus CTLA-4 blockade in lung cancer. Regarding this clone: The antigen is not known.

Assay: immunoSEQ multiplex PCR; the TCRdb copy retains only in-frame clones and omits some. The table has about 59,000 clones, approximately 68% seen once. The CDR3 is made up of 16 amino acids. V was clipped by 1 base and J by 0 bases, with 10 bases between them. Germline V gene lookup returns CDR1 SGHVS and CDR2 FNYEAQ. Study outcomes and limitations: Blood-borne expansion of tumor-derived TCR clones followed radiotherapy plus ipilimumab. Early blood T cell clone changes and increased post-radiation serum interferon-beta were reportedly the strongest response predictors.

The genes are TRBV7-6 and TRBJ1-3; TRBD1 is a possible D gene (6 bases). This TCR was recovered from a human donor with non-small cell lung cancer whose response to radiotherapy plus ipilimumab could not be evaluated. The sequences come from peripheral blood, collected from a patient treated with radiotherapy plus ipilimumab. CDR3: CASSLGQGSSGNTIYF. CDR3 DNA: TGTGCCAGCAGCTTAGGCCAGGGGAGCTCTGGAAACACCATATATTTT.